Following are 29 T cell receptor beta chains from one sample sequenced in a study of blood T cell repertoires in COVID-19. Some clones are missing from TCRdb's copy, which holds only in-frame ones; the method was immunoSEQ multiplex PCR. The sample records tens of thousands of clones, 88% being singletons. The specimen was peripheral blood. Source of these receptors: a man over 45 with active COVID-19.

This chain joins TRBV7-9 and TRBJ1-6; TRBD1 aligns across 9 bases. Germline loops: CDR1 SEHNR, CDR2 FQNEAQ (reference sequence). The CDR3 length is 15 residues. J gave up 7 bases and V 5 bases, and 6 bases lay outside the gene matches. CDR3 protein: CASSPMGQGNSPLHF. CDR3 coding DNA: TGTGCCAGCAGCCCCATGGGACAGGGCAATTCACCCCTCCACTTT. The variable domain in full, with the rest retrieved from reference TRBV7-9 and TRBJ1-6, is DTGVSQNPRHKITKRGQNVTFRCDPISEHNRLYWYRQTLGQGPEFLTYFQNEAQLEKSRLLSDRFSAERPKGSFSTLEIQRTEQGDSAMYLCASSPMGQGNSPLHFGNGTRLTVT.

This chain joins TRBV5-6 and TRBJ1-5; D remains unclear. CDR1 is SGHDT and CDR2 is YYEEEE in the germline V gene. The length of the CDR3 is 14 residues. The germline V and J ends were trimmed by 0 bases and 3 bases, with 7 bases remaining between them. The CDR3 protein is CASSLGQINQPQHF. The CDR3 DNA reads TGTGCCAGCAGCTTGGGACAAATCAATCAGCCCCAGCATTTT.

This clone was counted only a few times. DNA for the CDR3: TGCGCCAGCAGCCTACGACAGGGGAGGCGCACCGGGGAGCTGTTTTTT. Translation gives CASSLRQGRRTGELFF. The chain uses TRBV5-1 and TRBJ2-2, with 8 bases matching TRBD1. Trimming cost V 4 bases and J 4 bases; bases outside gene matches: 9. CDR1 and CDR2 (germline): SGHRS, YFSETQ. This CDR3 has 16 amino acids.

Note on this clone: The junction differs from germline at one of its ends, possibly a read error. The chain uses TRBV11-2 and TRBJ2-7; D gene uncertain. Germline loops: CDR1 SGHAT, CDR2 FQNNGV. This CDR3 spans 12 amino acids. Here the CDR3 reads CASSPLSNEQYF. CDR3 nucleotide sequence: TGTGCCAGCAGCCCACTCTCCAACGAGCAGTACTTC.

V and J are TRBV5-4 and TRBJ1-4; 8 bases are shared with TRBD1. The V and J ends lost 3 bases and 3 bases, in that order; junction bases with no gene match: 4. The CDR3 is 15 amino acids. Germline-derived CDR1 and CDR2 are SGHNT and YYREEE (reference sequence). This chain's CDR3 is CASSWQGAANEKLFF. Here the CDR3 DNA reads TGTGCCAGCAGCTGGCAGGGGGCTGCTAATGAAAAACTGTTTTTT.

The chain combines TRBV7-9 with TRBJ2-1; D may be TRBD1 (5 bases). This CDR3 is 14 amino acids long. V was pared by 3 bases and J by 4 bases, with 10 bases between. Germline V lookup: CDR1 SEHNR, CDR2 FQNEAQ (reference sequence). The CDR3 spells CASSFGRAYNEQFF. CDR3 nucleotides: TGTGCCAGCAGCTTCGGCAGGGCGTACAATGAGCAGTTCTTC.

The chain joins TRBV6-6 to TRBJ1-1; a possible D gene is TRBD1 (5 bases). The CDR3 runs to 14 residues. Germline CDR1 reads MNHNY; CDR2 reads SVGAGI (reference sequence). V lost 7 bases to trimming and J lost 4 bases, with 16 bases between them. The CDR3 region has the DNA TGTGCCAGCATAGAACAGCCGCAGGGCACTGAAGCTTTCTTT. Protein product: CASIEQPQGTEAFF.

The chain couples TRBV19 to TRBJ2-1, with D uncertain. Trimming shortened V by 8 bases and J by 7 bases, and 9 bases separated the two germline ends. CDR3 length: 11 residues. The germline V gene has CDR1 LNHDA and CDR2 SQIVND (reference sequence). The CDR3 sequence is CASGDNNEQFF. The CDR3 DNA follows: TGTGCCAGTGGCGACAATAATGAGCAGTTCTTC.

The CDR3 coding sequence is TGTGCCAGCAGTGACTTACCATGGACAGCGAACACCGGGGAGCTGTTTTTT. Amino acids: CASSDLPWTANTGELFF. The chain joins TRBV6-2 or TRBV6-3 to TRBJ2-2; D is possibly TRBD1 (6 bases). There are 17 residues in the CDR3. Germline V gene data show CDR1 as MNHEY and CDR2 as SVGEGT. V gave up 5 bases and J gave up 0 bases, with 16 bases separating them.

The CDR3 here is CASSYSNSIYEQYV. The CDR3 nucleotides are TGTGCCAGCAGTTACTCGAACTCCATCTACGAGCAGTACGTC. J is TRBJ2-7 and V is TRBV6-5; no definite D call. This CDR3 region has 14 residues. The V end was cut by 0 bases, the J end by 3 bases, with 9 bases between. The germline V gene has CDR1 MNHEY and CDR2 SVGAGI.

CDR3 region: CASSEGQIFDEKLFF. In DNA, the CDR3 is TGCGCCAGCAGTGAGGGACAGATCTTTGATGAAAAACTGTTTTTT. The chain is built from TRBV10-1 and TRBJ1-4, with a tentative D call TRBD1 (6 bases). V was shortened by 2 bases and J by 6 bases, with 13 bases between the two germline ends. The CDR3 runs to 15 residues. Germline V lookup: CDR1 WNHNN, CDR2 SYGVQD (reference sequence).

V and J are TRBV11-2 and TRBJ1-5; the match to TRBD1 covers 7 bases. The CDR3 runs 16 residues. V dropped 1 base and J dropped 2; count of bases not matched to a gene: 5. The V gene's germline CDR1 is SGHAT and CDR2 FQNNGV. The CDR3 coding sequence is TGTGCCAGCAGCTTAGGGGGCAGGGGGGGCAATCAGCCCCAGCATTTT. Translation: CASSLGGRGGNQPQHF.

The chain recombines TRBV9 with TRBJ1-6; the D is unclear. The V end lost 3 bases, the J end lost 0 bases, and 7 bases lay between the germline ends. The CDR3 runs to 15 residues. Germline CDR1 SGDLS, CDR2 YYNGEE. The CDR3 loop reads CASSAQPSYNSPLHF. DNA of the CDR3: TGTGCCAGCAGCGCACAGCCCTCCTATAATTCACCCCTCCACTTT.

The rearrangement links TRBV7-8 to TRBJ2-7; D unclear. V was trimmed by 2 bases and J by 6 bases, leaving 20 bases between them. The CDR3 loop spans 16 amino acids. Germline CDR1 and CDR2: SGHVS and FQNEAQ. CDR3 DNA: TGTGCCAGCAGCTTACGGGTAGAACCGGCTTCCCGCGAGCAGTACTTC. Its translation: CASSLRVEPASREQYF.

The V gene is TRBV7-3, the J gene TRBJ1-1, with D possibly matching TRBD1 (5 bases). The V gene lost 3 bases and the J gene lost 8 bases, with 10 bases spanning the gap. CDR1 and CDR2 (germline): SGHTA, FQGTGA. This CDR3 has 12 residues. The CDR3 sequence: CASSLGGGEAFF. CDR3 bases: TGTGCCAGCAGCTTGGGGGGTGGGGAAGCTTTCTTT.

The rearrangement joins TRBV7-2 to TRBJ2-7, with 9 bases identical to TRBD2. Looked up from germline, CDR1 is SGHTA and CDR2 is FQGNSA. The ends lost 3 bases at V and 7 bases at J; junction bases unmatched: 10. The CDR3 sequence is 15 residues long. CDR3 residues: CASSLILAGNLEQYV. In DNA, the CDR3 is TGTGCCAGCAGCTTGATCCTAGCGGGAAATTTAGAGCAGTACGTC.

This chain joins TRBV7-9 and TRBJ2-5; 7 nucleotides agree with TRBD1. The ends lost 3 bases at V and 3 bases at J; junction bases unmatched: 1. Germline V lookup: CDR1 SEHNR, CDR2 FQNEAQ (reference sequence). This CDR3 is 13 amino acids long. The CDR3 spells CASSFTGEETQYF. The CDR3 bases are TGTGCCAGCAGCTTTACAGGGGAAGAGACCCAGTACTTC.

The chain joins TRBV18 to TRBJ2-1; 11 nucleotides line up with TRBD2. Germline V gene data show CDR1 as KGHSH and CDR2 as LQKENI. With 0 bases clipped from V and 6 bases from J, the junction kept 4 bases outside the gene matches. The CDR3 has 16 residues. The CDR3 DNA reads TGTGCCAGCTCACCACCCGGGACTAGCGGCTTCAATGAGCAGTTCTTC. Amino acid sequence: CASSPPGTSGFNEQFF.

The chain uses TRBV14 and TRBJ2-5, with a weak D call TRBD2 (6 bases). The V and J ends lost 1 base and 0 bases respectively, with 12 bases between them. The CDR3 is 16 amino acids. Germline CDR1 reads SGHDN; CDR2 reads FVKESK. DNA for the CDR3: TGTGCCAGCAGCCAAGTTCGGGGGAAGTACCAAGAGACCCAGTACTTC. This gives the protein CASSQVRGKYQETQYF.

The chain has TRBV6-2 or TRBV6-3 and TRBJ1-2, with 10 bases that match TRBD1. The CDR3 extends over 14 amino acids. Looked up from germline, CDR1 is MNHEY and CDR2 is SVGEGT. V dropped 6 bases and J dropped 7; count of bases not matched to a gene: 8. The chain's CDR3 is CASSTGTGVVGYTF. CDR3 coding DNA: TGTGCCAGCAGCACCGGGACAGGGGTCGTTGGCTACACCTTC.

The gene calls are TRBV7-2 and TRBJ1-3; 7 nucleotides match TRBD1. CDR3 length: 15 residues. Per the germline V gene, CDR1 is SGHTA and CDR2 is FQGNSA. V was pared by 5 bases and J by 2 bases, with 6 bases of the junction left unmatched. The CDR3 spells CASSPDRDTGNTIYF. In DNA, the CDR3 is TGTGCCAGCAGCCCAGACAGGGACACTGGAAACACCATATATTTT. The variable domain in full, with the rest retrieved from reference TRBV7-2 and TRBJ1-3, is GAGVSQSPSNKVTEKGKDVELRCDPISGHTALYWYRQSLGQGLEFLIYFQGNSAPDKSGLPSDRFSAERTGGSVSTLTIQRTQQEDSAVYLCASSPDRDTGNTIYFGEGSWLTVV.

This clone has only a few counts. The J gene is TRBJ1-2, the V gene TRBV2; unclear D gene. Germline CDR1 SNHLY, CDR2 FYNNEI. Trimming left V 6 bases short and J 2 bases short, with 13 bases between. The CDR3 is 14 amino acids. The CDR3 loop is CASRATASNYGYTF. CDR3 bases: TGTGCCAGCAGAGCGACCGCATCCAACTATGGCTACACCTTC.

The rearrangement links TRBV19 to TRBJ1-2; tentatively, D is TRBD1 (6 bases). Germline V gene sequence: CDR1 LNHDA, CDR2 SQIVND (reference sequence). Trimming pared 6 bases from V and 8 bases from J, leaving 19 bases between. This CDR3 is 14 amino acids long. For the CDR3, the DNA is TGTGCCAGTAGGACTACAGGGTCGTCTATGGGCTACACCTTC. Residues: CASRTTGSSMGYTF.

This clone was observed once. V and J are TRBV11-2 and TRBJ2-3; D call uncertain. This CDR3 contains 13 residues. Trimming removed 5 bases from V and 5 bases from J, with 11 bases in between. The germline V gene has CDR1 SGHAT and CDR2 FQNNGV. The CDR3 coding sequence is TGTGCCAGCAGCGCGCAACTCCTAGATACGCAGTATTTT. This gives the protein CASSAQLLDTQYF.

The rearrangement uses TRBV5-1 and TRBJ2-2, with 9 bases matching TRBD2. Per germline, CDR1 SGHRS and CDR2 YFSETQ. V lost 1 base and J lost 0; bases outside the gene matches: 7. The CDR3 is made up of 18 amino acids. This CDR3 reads CASSLSAGGLANTGELFF. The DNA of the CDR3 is TGCGCCAGCAGCTTGTCGGCGGGAGGGCTAGCGAACACCGGGGAGCTGTTTTTT.

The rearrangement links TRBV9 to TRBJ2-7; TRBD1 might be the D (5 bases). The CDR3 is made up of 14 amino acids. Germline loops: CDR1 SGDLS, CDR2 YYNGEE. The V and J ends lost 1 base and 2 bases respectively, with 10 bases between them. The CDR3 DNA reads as TGTGCCAGCAGCGTATCCACAGGCGCCTACGAGCAGTACTTC. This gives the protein CASSVSTGAYEQYF.

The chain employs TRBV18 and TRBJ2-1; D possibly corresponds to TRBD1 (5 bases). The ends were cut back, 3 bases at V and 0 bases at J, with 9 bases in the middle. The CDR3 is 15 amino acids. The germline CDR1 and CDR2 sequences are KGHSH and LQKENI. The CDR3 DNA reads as TGTGCCAGCTCACCGCCAGGGCGCTCCTACAATGAGCAGTTCTTC. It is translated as CASSPPGRSYNEQFF.

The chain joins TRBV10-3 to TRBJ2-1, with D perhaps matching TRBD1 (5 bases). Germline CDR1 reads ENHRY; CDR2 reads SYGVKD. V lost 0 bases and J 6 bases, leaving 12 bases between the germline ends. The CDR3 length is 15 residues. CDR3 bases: TGTGCCATCAGTGAGTCAGGCAGGGAAGTCAATGAGCAGTTCTTC. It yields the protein CAISESGREVNEQFF.

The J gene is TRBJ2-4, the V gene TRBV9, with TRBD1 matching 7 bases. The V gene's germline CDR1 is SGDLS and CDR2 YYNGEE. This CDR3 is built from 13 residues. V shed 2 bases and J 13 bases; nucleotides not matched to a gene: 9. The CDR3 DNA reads TGTGCCAGCAGCGTCGGAATGACAGGGAACCAGTACTTC. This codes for CASSVGMTGNQYF.